The rows below give T cell receptor beta chains drawn from one sample of a study of blood T cells in healthy people across ages. MiXCR, applied by TCRdb to the 5' RACE reads, yields one record per CDR3 protein. This sample has 780,000 or so distinct CDR3 sequences, with around 50% found just once. Sequenced input: blood. These receptors all come from a man aged 35 to 55 in good health. Each CDR3 is given with its conserved first and last residue. The D gene is left open where the match is weak. Clone size appears in some rows only: once, few, many, or a class for an expanded clone.

V gene	J gene	clone size	D gene	CDR3 length	CDR3 DNA	CDR3 protein
TRBV9	TRBJ2-7	-	TRBD1	16	TGTGCCAGCAGCGTAGGTGTGGACAGGGTCAGGGAGACACAGTACTTC	CASSVGVDRVRETQYF
TRBV7-9	TRBJ2-7	few	-	15	TGTGCCAGCAGCTTAGAGGGGGAATTAATCTACGAGCAGTACTTC	CASSLEGELIYEQYF
TRBV2	TRBJ2-7	few	-	17	TGTGCCAGCAGTGCCGAAGTTCCGAGGGGATACAACTACGAGCAGTACTTC	CASSAEVPRGYNYEQYF
TRBV7-2	TRBJ2-7	many	TRBD2	15	TGTGCCAGCAGCCTCCGACTAGCGGGAGCCTACGAGCAGTACTTC	CASSLRLAGAYEQYF
TRBV28	TRBJ2-7	-	-	16	TGTGCCAGCAGCCCAGGGGCTGGGATTAGCTCCTACGAGCAGTACTTC	CASSPGAGISSYEQYF
TRBV7-6	TRBJ1-5	few	-	16	TGTGCCAGCAGCTTGGGGTCGCGGCTTAGCAATCAGCCCCAGCATTTT	CASSLGSRLSNQPQHF
TRBV4-3	TRBJ2-3	-	TRBD1	16	TGCGCCAGCAGCCGAGGACAGGGGCACTCCACAGATACGCAGTATTTT	CASSRGQGHSTDTQYF
TRBV9	TRBJ1-1	once	-	15	TGTGCCAGCAGCGTAGCCCGGGACGTGAGGGCTGAAGCTTTCTTT	CASSVARDVRAEAFF
TRBV7-4	TRBJ2-7	-	TRBD2	15	TGTGCCAGCACCTTCCCTAGCGGGAGACGTTACGAGCAGTACTTC	CASTFPSGRRYEQYF
TRBV9	TRBJ1-2	-	TRBD1	15	TGTGCCAGCAGCGTAGCTGGGACAGGGGTTGACGGCTACACCTTC	CASSVAGTGVDGYTF
TRBV29-1	TRBJ2-2	-	-	12	TGCAGCGTTGGTAGGGGCGCCGGGGAGCTGTTTTTT	CSVGRGAGELFF
TRBV24-1	TRBJ2-1	-	TRBD2	20	TGTGCCACCAGTGATTTGCACCCTGGACTAGCGGGGACCAGCGGCAATGAGCAGTTCTTC	CATSDLHPGLAGTSGNEQFF
TRBV12-3/TRBV12-4	TRBJ2-1	-	TRBD1	20	TGTGCCAGCAGGTGGGACAGGGGCCGGCGAGGGGGCGGGTTCTACAATGAGCAGTTCTTC	CASRWDRGRRGGGFYNEQFF
TRBV18	TRBJ2-3	-	-	14	TGTGCCAGCTCACCGGGCAGCCTTACGGATACGCAGTATTTT	CASSPGSLTDTQYF
TRBV4-3	TRBJ2-7	few	-	14	TGCGCCAGCAGCCAAGAGGGGATTACCTACGAGCAGTACTTC	CASSQEGITYEQYF
TRBV5-1	TRBJ2-7	few	-	13	TGCGCCAGCAGCACCGAAGGGACACTGGAGCAGTACTTC	CASSTEGTLEQYF
TRBV10-3	TRBJ2-7	-	TRBD2	16	TGTGCCATCAGTGACTATAGCGGGAGGAGTTTCGATGAGCAGTACTTC	CAISDYSGRSFDEQYF
TRBV7-2	TRBJ1-4	few	-	14	TGTGCCAGCAGCTTGTCCCGGGAGCGTGAAAAACTGTTTTTT	CASSLSREREKLFF
TRBV29-1	TRBJ2-1	-	TRBD2	13	TGCAGCGTGGGGGAGGGCTCGTGCAATGAGCAGTTCTTC	CSVGEGSCNEQFF
TRBV6-6	TRBJ2-6	-	TRBD1	17	TGTGCCACCTTTGGGACAGGGGCCCCTTCTGGGGCCAACGTCCTGACTTTC	CATFGTGAPSGANVLTF
TRBV5-1	TRBJ2-5	-	-	16	TGCGCCAGCAGCTCGGATAGCTGGGGACCCTTCGGGGAGCAGTACTTC	CASSSDSWGPFGEQYF
TRBV10-3	TRBJ2-5	-	TRBD1	14	TGTGCCATCAAGGGGACAGGGATGGGAGAGACCCAGTACTTC	CAIKGTGMGETQYF
TRBV7-3	TRBJ2-3	-	TRBD2	18	TGTGCCAGCAGCCGCGAACTAGCGGGACCACTCAGCACAGATACGCAGTATTTT	CASSRELAGPLSTDTQYF
TRBV28	TRBJ2-7	-	TRBD2	15	TGTGCCAGCAGGGCCCCGCGGGGGTTCGCCTACGAGCAGTACTTC	CASRAPRGFAYEQYF
TRBV20-1	TRBJ1-5	-	TRBD1	15	TGCAGTGCTAGAAGGGACAGTTATAGCAATCAGCCCCAGCATTTT	CSARRDSYSNQPQHF
TRBV6-5	TRBJ1-2	many	-	14	TGTGCCAGCAGTCGGGACGGCTCTAACTATGGCTACACCTTC	CASSRDGSNYGYTF
TRBV7-9	TRBJ2-5	-	-	19	TGTGCCAGCAGCTCTCGCCGGGGGGCGACTCTTCTATACCAAGAGACCCAGTACTTC	CASSSRRGATLLYQETQYF
TRBV11-2	TRBJ2-3	-	TRBD2	16	TGTGCCAGCAGCTTAGATCCGCTAGCGGGAGTGGGTACGCAGTATTTT	CASSLDPLAGVGTQYF
TRBV20-1	TRBJ1-1	-	-	16	TGCAGTGCTAGCCCTCCGGGGTGGTCAAGGAACACTGAAGCTTTCTTT	CSASPPGWSRNTEAFF
TRBV7-2	TRBJ2-3	-	TRBD2	18	TGTGCCAGCAGCGACGAAGTCGGAGCGGGAGCTGAAAACAATGAGCAGTATTTT	CASSDEVGAGAENNEQYF
TRBV2	TRBJ2-5	-	-	13	TGTGCCAGCAAGGGGGAGTTCGGGGAGACCCAGTACTTC	CASKGEFGETQYF
TRBV3-1	TRBJ2-5	-	TRBD2	17	TGTGCCAGCAGCCAACTCCCAGCGGGGGGGAAACAAGAGACCCAGTACTTC	CASSQLPAGGKQETQYF
TRBV6-1	TRBJ2-5	-	TRBD2	13	TGTGCCACCTTAGGGGACTATCACGAGACCCAGTACTTC	CATLGDYHETQYF